A single sample gave rise to the 23 T cell receptor beta chains below, sequenced in a study of blood T cell repertoires in COVID-19. TCRdb's table, derived via immunoSEQ multiplex PCR, lists solely in-frame clones and lacks some. In the table there are under 300,000 clones, roughly 84% of which are singletons. Sequencing input: peripheral blood. The receptors stem from a woman between 40 and 50 years old who had recovered from COVID-19.

The V and J genes are TRBV6-6 and TRBJ2-7, with 14 bases fitting TRBD2. CDR3 size: 16 residues. The V gene's germline CDR1 is MNHNY and CDR2 SVGAGI (reference sequence). The junction had 8 bases not matched to a gene; V was cut back by 6 bases and J by 4 bases. The CDR3 nucleotides are TGTGCCAGCAGCTCTCGACTAGCGGGGGGGAAGTACGAGCAGTACTTC. Translated, it gives CASSSRLAGGKYEQYF.

J is TRBJ1-4 and V is TRBV4-1, with TRBD1 matching 9 bases. CDR3 size: 16 residues. The V and J ends lost 4 bases and 4 bases, in that order; junction bases with no gene match: 7. Germline loops: CDR1 MGHRA, CDR2 YSYEKL. CDR3 sequence reads: CASSPGGTGNNEKLFF. In DNA form, the CDR3 reads TGCGCCAGCAGCCCTGGGGGGACAGGGAATAATGAAAAACTGTTTTTT.

The chain has TRBV11-3 and TRBJ1-3; weak D call: TRBD1 (6 bases). Trimming took off 4 bases at V and 9 bases at J, with 10 bases between the two ends. CDR1 is SGHNT and CDR2 is YENEEA in the germline V gene. This CDR3 is built from 12 residues. The CDR3 sequence: CASSWGRSTIYF. CDR3 sequence (DNA): TGTGCCAGCAGCTGGGGGCGAAGCACCATATATTTT.

The genes are TRBV3-1 (or the pseudogene TRBV3-2) and TRBJ1-6; 8 nucleotides agree with TRBD1. The germline CDR1 and CDR2 sequences are LGHDT and YNNKEL (reference sequence). The CDR3 is 16 residues long. J lost 10 bases, V lost 1 base, and 9 bases had no gene match. The CDR3 nucleotides are TGTGCCAGCAGCCAAGCAGGAGGACAGGGAAGATCACCCCTCCACTTT. Residues: CASSQAGGQGRSPLHF.

V and J are TRBV14 and TRBJ1-2, with 8 nucleotides matching TRBD1. The CDR3 runs 15 residues. After removal of 5 bases from V and 4 bases from J, the junction contained 9 bases not matched to a gene. Germline V gene sequence: CDR1 SGHDN, CDR2 FVKESK. The CDR3 loop is CASSKRQGPLYGYTF. DNA for the CDR3: TGTGCCAGCAGCAAACGACAGGGGCCACTCTATGGCTACACCTTC.

The gene calls are TRBV5-1 and TRBJ2-3; D perhaps matches TRBD1 (5 bases). This CDR3 contains 15 residues. V dropped 0 bases and J dropped 6 bases, with 14 bases sitting between them. CDR1 SGHRS and CDR2 YFSETQ come from the germline V gene. This CDR3 reads CASSLAVQGSDTQYF. The CDR3 nucleotides are TGCGCCAGCAGCTTGGCGGTCCAGGGTTCTGATACGCAGTATTTT.

The chain links TRBV6-5 to TRBJ2-7; unclear D gene. Germline V gene lookup returns CDR1 MNHEY and CDR2 SVGAGI. Trimming pared 2 bases from V and 0 bases from J, leaving 11 bases between. This CDR3 contains 15 residues. Written as DNA, the CDR3 is TGTGCCAGCAGTTACACAGCAGACGCCTCCTACGAGCAGTACTTC. This translates into CASSYTADASYEQYF.

The V call is TRBV28, the J call TRBJ2-7; 7 bases map to TRBD2. This CDR3 region has 13 residues. Germline loops: CDR1 MDHEN, CDR2 SYDVKM. V lost 3 bases and J lost 4; bases outside the gene matches: 3. CDR3 region: CASSLSAGYEQYF. In nucleotides, the CDR3 is TGTGCCAGCAGTTTGTCAGCGGGGTACGAGCAGTACTTC.

V is TRBV5-1 and J is TRBJ2-4, with 7 bases identical to TRBD1. With 4 bases clipped from V and 8 bases from J, the junction kept 9 bases outside the gene matches. The length of the CDR3 is 14 residues. Germline V gene data show CDR1 as SGHRS and CDR2 as YFSETQ. CDR3 loop: CASSDTQGSDIQYF. CDR3 bases: TGCGCCAGCAGCGATACACAGGGGTCGGACATTCAGTACTTC.

This chain uses TRBV11-3 with TRBJ1-6, with D perhaps TRBD1 (5 bases). Germline CDR1 reads SGHNT; CDR2 reads YENEEA. The V end lost 8 bases, the J end lost 8 bases, and 13 bases lay between the germline ends. CDR3 length: 13 amino acids. CDR3 region: CASGGVRYSPLHF. CDR3 nucleotides: TGTGCCAGCGGAGGGGTTCGATATTCACCCCTCCACTTT.

V and J are TRBV19 and TRBJ1-2, with a weak D call TRBD1 (6 bases). The V gene's germline CDR1 is LNHDA and CDR2 SQIVND (reference sequence). The V gene lost 0 bases and the J gene lost 4 bases, with 15 bases spanning the gap. The length of the CDR3 is 16 residues. CDR3 sequence: CASSIDPDRMSYGYTF. The DNA for the CDR3 is TGTGCCAGTAGTATAGATCCCGACAGGATGAGCTATGGCTACACCTTC.

The V call is TRBV9, the J call TRBJ1-2; D is possibly TRBD1 (6 bases). CDR1 and CDR2 from the germline V gene are SGDLS and YYNGEE. Trimming removed 5 bases from V and 3 bases from J, with 14 bases in between. The CDR3 is made up of 14 amino acids. The CDR3 loop is CASRETGFDYGYTF. DNA of the CDR3: TGTGCCAGCAGAGAGACAGGTTTCGACTATGGCTACACCTTC.

The chain recombines TRBV18 with TRBJ2-3; D is uncertain. The germline V and J ends were trimmed by 1 base and 3 bases, with 5 bases remaining between them. The CDR3 contains 13 residues. Per the germline V gene, CDR1 is KGHSH and CDR2 is LQKENI. As DNA, the CDR3 is TGTGCCAGCTCACCACTTCATACAGATACGCAGTATTTT. Translated: CASSPLHTDTQYF.

The chain recombines TRBV11-3 with TRBJ2-7; D is uncertain. This CDR3 spans 14 amino acids. Germline V gene sequence: CDR1 SGHNT, CDR2 YENEEA. With 3 bases removed from V and 0 bases from J, the gap between germline ends came to 9 bases. The CDR3 sequence is CASSFGQASYEQYF. CDR3 DNA sequence: TGTGCCAGCAGCTTCGGTCAGGCCTCCTACGAGCAGTACTTC.

This chain connects TRBV7-9 to TRBJ1-5; D gene ambiguous. The germline V gene encodes CDR1 SEHNR and CDR2 FQNEAQ (reference sequence). The CDR3 has 15 amino acids. The V and J ends lost 5 bases and 3 bases respectively, with 14 bases between them. As DNA, the CDR3 is TGTGCCAGCAGCCCTAATGGAGGAGACAATCAGCCCCAGCATTTT. Translated, it gives CASSPNGGDNQPQHF.

The table lists this clone with a count of one. The chain links TRBV15 to TRBJ2-5; 9 positions match TRBD1. After removal of 0 bases from V and 5 bases from J, the junction contained 10 bases not matched to a gene. CDR1 and CDR2 from the germline V gene are LNHNV and YYDKDF (reference sequence). CDR3 length equals 17 residues. The CDR3: CATSRDAGQGSLETQYF. CDR3 nucleotides: TGTGCCACCAGCAGAGATGCGGGACAGGGATCTCTGGAGACCCAGTACTTC.

The count of this clone is one. CDR3 protein: CASSHSNQPQHF. The DNA of the CDR3 is TGTGCCAGCAGTCATAGCAATCAGCCCCAGCATTTT. This chain connects TRBV12-3 or TRBV12-4 to TRBJ1-5; D is ambiguous. Trimming removed 5 bases at V and 0 bases at J, with 2 bases between. The CDR3 has 12 residues.

The chain uses TRBV19 and TRBJ2-2, with TRBD2 matching 9 bases. Trimming cost V 3 bases and J 6 bases; bases outside gene matches: 5. Per the germline V gene, CDR1 is LNHDA and CDR2 is SQIVND (reference sequence). CDR3 length: 15 amino acids. CDR3 in amino acids: CASSMRGGRSGELFF. The CDR3 bases are TGTGCCAGTAGTATGCGGGGGGGCCGATCCGGGGAGCTGTTTTTT.

The chain employs TRBV7-9 and TRBJ2-1, with TRBD1 identical over 9 bases. CDR3 length equals 16 residues. From germline, CDR1 is SEHNR and CDR2 FQNEAQ (reference sequence). Trimming cost V 5 bases and J 9 bases; bases outside gene matches: 14. CDR3 nucleotide sequence: TGTGCCAGCAGCCTCACCGGGACAGGGTATTTGAGTGAGCAGTTCTTC. This encodes CASSLTGTGYLSEQFF.

This clone was picked up a small number of times. The rearrangement uses TRBV2 and TRBJ1-5, with 8 nucleotides matching TRBD1. The CDR3 is 17 residues long. Germline V gene lookup returns CDR1 SNHLY and CDR2 FYNNEI. With V trimmed by 0 bases and J by 5 bases, 9 bases remained unmatched. CDR3 amino acids: CASSEALQGAWDQPQHF. CDR3 DNA: TGTGCCAGCAGTGAAGCGCTTCAGGGGGCCTGGGATCAGCCCCAGCATTTT.

This chain joins TRBV19 and TRBJ2-3; the D gene is possibly TRBD1 (8 bases). The CDR3 loop spans 14 amino acids. Germline V gene sequence: CDR1 LNHDA, CDR2 SQIVND (reference sequence). V shed 6 bases and J shed 2 bases, with 12 bases lying between them. The CDR3 DNA sequence: TGTGCCAGTAGGGACAGGGACTACACAGATACGCAGTATTTT. Protein product: CASRDRDYTDTQYF.

CDR3 coding DNA: TGTGCCAGCAGCGACCTTAGAGGGGGAGCTTTCTTT. Its translation is CASSDLRGGAFF. This chain uses TRBV25-1 with TRBJ1-1, with D perhaps matching TRBD1 (6 bases). This CDR3 contains 12 residues. V shed 6 bases and J shed 10 bases, with 15 bases lying between them. The germline V gene has CDR1 MGHDK and CDR2 SYGVNS.

The V call is TRBV5-8, the J call TRBJ1-5, with TRBD1 matching 9 bases. The CDR3 totals 13 residues. V shed 5 bases, J shed 6 bases, and the junction held 3 bases outside the gene matches. Germline assignment: CDR1 SGHTS and CDR2 YDEGEE. The CDR3 is CASRRQGGQPQHF. In DNA form, the CDR3 reads TGTGCCAGCAGACGACAGGGGGGTCAGCCCCAGCATTTT.